This TCR beta chain was captured in a study of T cell responses to AZD1222 COVID-19 vaccine. Findings of the study overall: Scientists sampled the repertoires only once the peak T cell response had passed.

On this clone: Its target is unknown.

This table comes from immunoSEQ multiplex PCR, and its TCRdb copy is limited to in-frame clones, with some not included. The sample shows fewer than 200,000 clones, 88% of them seen only once. Germline CDR1 and CDR2: SEHNR and FQNEAQ (reference sequence). Trimming took 1 base from V and 4 from J, leaving 20 bases between them. The CDR3 has 17 residues. The chain carries TRBV7-9 and TRBJ2-7; a possible D gene is TRBD2 (7 bases). The source is an adult who received the AZD1222 COVID-19 vaccine. The source material was peripheral blood, sampled 28 days after the second AZD1222 dose. The CDR3 DNA follows: TGTGCCAGCAGCTTAGGGGGCGGGGGCCAGGGTTTGTACGAGCAGTACTTC. It translates to CASSLGGGGQGLYEQYF.